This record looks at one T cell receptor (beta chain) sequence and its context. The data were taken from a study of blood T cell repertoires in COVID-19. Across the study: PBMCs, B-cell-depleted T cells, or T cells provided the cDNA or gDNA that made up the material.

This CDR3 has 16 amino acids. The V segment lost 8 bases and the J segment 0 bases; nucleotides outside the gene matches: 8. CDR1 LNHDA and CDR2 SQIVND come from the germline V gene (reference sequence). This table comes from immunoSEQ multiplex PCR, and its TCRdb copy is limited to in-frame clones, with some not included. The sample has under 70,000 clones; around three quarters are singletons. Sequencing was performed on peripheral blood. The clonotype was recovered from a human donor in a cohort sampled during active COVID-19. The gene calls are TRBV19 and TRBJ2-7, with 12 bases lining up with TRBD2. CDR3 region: CASGPGLAGRSYEQYF. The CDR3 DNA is TGTGCCAGTGGACCGGGACTAGCGGGTCGCTCCTACGAGCAGTACTTC.